Presented here are 10 T cell receptor beta chains from one specimen sequenced in a study of high-grade serous ovarian cancer treatment subgroups. Tumor samples were taken before definitive surgery or chemotherapy. Measured with immunoSEQ multiplex PCR; TCRdb has only the in-frame clones, and not every one. The sample holds about 5,700 clones; roughly 66% are singletons and the top ten take about 14%. The specimen sequenced was tumor tissue. The source of these receptors is a human donor with high-grade serous ovarian cancer.

The chain carries TRBV7-2 and TRBJ2-1; the match to TRBD1 covers 10 bases. In germline, CDR1 is SGHTA, CDR2 FQGNSA. This CDR3 comprises 15 residues. V gave up 5 bases and J gave up 4 bases; unmatched junction bases: 5. CDR3 amino acids: CASSRGTGEYNEQFF. In DNA form, the CDR3 reads TGTGCCAGCAGCCGGGGGACAGGGGAATACAATGAGCAGTTCTTC.

This sequence joins TRBV29-1 and TRBJ2-5, with 13 bases aligning to TRBD2. The CDR3 is made up of 16 amino acids. In germline, CDR1 is SQVTM, CDR2 ANQGSEA. The ends lost 5 bases at V and 2 bases at J; junction bases unmatched: 8. The CDR3 sequence: CSVRGTSGAPQETQYF. The DNA for the CDR3 is TGCAGCGTTCGTGGGACTAGCGGGGCCCCTCAAGAGACCCAGTACTTC.

The rearrangement uses TRBV7-3 and TRBJ2-5; a possible D gene is TRBD2 (6 bases). The ends were cut back, 3 bases at V and 5 bases at J, with 13 bases in the middle. The CDR3 spans 14 residues. Germline values: CDR1 SGHTA, CDR2 FQGTGA. The CDR3 here is CASSFGTPGETQYF. Here the CDR3 DNA reads TGTGCCAGCAGCTTCGGGACTCCGGGGGAGACCCAGTACTTC.

The gene calls are TRBV6-5 and TRBJ2-3; 11 bases line up with TRBD2. CDR1 is MNHEY, CDR2 SVGAGI, per germline. Germline trimming cut 6 bases from V and 1 base from J; bases unmatched to any gene: 0. The CDR3 contains 14 residues. CDR3 nucleotides: TGTGCCAGCAGGGGACTAGCGGGCACAGATACGCAGTATTTT. It specifies CASRGLAGTDTQYF.

The gene calls are TRBV5-1 and TRBJ1-2; D unclear. The CDR3 runs 13 residues. CDR1 is SGHRS and CDR2 is YFSETQ in the germline V gene. The germline V and J ends were trimmed by 4 bases and 1 base, with 8 bases remaining between them. The CDR3 bases are TGCGCCAGCAGCCCGGGCGTTAACTATGGCTACACCTTC. This translates into CASSPGVNYGYTF.

The gene calls are TRBV18 and TRBJ2-4; D ambiguous. Germline V lookup: CDR1 KGHSH, CDR2 LQKENI. This CDR3 region has 15 residues. V shed 0 bases and J shed 9 bases, with 15 bases lying between them. The CDR3 is CASSPPGIAPAIQYF. The CDR3 DNA sequence: TGTGCCAGCTCACCACCGGGAATCGCTCCGGCCATTCAGTACTTC. The entire variable domain, with the rest obtained from reference TRBV18 and TRBJ2-4, is as follows: NAGVMQNPRHLVRRRGQEARLRCSPMKGHSHVYWYRQLPEEGLKFMVYLQKENIIDESGMPKERFSAEFPKEGPSILRIQQVVRGDSAAYFCASSPPGIAPAIQYFGAGTRLSVL.

This clone turned up a few times. The chain joins TRBV5-4 to TRBJ2-7, with D hard to call. The germline V gene has CDR1 SGHNT and CDR2 YYREEE (reference sequence). This CDR3 spans 13 amino acids. The ends were cut back, 0 bases at V and 3 bases at J, with 7 bases in the middle. CDR3 protein: CASSLGRYYEQYF. DNA for the CDR3: TGTGCCAGCAGCTTGGGCAGATACTACGAGCAGTACTTC.

The V gene is TRBV19, the J gene TRBJ2-2, with 7 bases lining up with TRBD1. V lost 7 bases and J lost 0; bases outside the gene matches: 2. This CDR3 has 14 amino acids. The germline V gene encodes CDR1 LNHDA and CDR2 SQIVND (reference sequence). This CDR3 is CASKGQSNTGELFF. The CDR3 DNA reads as TGTGCCAGTAAGGGACAGTCGAACACCGGGGAGCTGTTTTTT.

The chain is built from TRBV21-1 and TRBJ2-3. TRBV21-1 constitutes a pseudogene. The CDR3 runs to 14 residues. DNA for the CDR3: TGTGCCAGCAGCAAAGGTACGTCCACAGATACGCAGTATTTT. Protein sequence: CASSKGTSTDTQYF.

V is TRBV5-6 and J is TRBJ1-2; maybe TRBD1 (5 bases). Germline assignment: CDR1 SGHDT and CDR2 YYEEEE. V was shortened by 0 bases and J by 2 bases, with 8 bases between the two germline ends. The CDR3 sequence is 14 residues long. CDR3 sequence reads: CASSLVQGNYGYTF. CDR3 in DNA: TGTGCCAGCAGCTTGGTTCAGGGCAACTATGGCTACACCTTC.